Each of the 19 T cell receptor beta chains below was sequenced from the same sample in a study of T cells in Graves' hyperthyroidism and ophthalmopathy. RNA transcripts served as the template for amplifying TCR beta CDR3 regions. The primer set for the first-round RT-PCR of the TCR CDR3 was HTBI. One entry per CDR3 protein results from TCRdb running MiXCR on the multiplex PCR reads. The sample holds around 540,000 distinct CDR3 sequences, 15% to 20% seen once. Sequenced material: blood. Receptor source: a woman aged 25 to 39 with Graves' ophthalmopathy.

The sample holds many counts of this clonotype. V gene TRBV7-8 combines with J gene TRBJ2-5, with TRBD2 matching over 13 bases. The CDR3 has 16 residues. The V gene end was trimmed by 6 bases and the J gene end by 3 bases; junction bases not matched to a gene: 7. CDR1 and CDR2 from the germline V gene are SGHVS and FQNEAQ. As DNA, the CDR3 is TGTGCCAGCAGTCGAAGGACTAGCGGGGGAAAAGAGACCCAGTACTTC. It is translated as CASSRRTSGGKETQYF.

This clonotype was seen ten or more times. The rearrangement uses TRBV14 and TRBJ2-5, with 12 nucleotides matching TRBD1. The germline CDR1 and CDR2 sequences are SGHDN and FVKESK. The J segment lost 6 bases and the V segment lost 6 bases, leaving 8 bases of the junction unmatched. The CDR3 is 15 amino acids. Here the CDR3 DNA reads TGTGCCAGCAGTTACCGGGACAGGGGGCGGCAGACCCAGTACTTC. This gives the protein CASSYRDRGRQTQYF.

This clonotype was counted many times. The chain carries TRBV6-1 and TRBJ2-5, with TRBD2 matching over 10 bases. J lost 7 bases, V lost 4 bases, and 9 bases had no gene match. The germline V gene has CDR1 MNHNS and CDR2 SASEGT. The CDR3 spans 15 residues. This chain's CDR3 is CASSGTSGTPWTQYF. The CDR3 region has the DNA TGTGCCAGCAGTGGGACTAGCGGCACCCCCTGGACCCAGTACTTC.

At least ten counts were recorded for this clonotype. The chain joins TRBV20-1 to TRBJ2-1; 9 bases match TRBD2. J lost 2 bases, V lost 3 bases, and 8 bases had no gene match. The CDR3 consists of 16 residues. Germline CDR1 DFQATT, CDR2 SNEGSKA (reference sequence). CDR3 amino acids: CSASPFSGRTYNEQFF. The CDR3, as DNA: TGCAGTGCTAGCCCCTTCAGCGGGAGGACCTACAATGAGCAGTTCTTC.

CDR3 coding DNA: TGCGCCAGCAGCTTGGAAGGGGGGATCGGCGAGACCCAGTACTTC. Its protein product is CASSLEGGIGETQYF. This chain links TRBV5-1 with TRBJ2-5; D tentatively reads TRBD1 or TRBD2 (6 bases each). V lost 0 bases, J lost 5 bases, and 14 bases lay in between. The CDR3 is made up of 15 amino acids. Germline V CDR1 and CDR2: SGHRS, YFSETQ.

This clonotype showed up many times. The CDR3 sequence is CASSQGDPRYGYTF. The CDR3 DNA reads as TGTGCCAGCTCGCAGGGGGACCCGCGATATGGCTACACCTTC. This chain connects TRBV18 to TRBJ1-2, with 7 nucleotides matching TRBD1. V was pared by 6 bases and J by 5 bases, with 9 bases of the junction left unmatched. Germline assignment: CDR1 KGHSH and CDR2 LQKENI. The CDR3 spans 14 residues.

The table lists this clonotype with many counts. This sequence joins TRBV30 and TRBJ1-1, with a tentative D call TRBD1 (5 bases). V was shortened by 0 bases and J by 1 base, with 12 bases between the two germline ends. Germline CDR1 GTSNPN, CDR2 SVGIG (reference sequence). There are 15 residues in the CDR3. The CDR3 DNA is TGTGCCTGGAGTGTACCCGGGGGAGCGAACACTGAAGCTTTCTTT. Its translation is CAWSVPGGANTEAFF.

In this sample, this clonotype turned up many times. The chain recombines TRBV28 with TRBJ2-7; 7 bases are a match to TRBD2. The CDR3 is 13 residues long. V was clipped by 7 bases and J by 2 bases; unmatched bases: 5. Germline values: CDR1 MDHEN, CDR2 SYDVKM. CDR3 in DNA: TGTGCCAGCACGAGGGAGGGTGCCTACGAGCAGTACTTC. Translation: CASTREGAYEQYF.

This chain uses TRBV5-4 with TRBJ1-4; D unresolved. In germline, CDR1 is SGHNT, CDR2 YYREEE (reference sequence). This CDR3 has 14 residues. V was clipped by 2 bases and J by 6 bases, with 11 bases between them. Here the CDR3 reads CASSLGSMDEKLFF. In DNA form, the CDR3 reads TGTGCCAGCAGCTTAGGTTCCATGGATGAAAAACTGTTTTTT.

This clonotype appeared many times. V gene TRBV20-1 combines with J gene TRBJ1-2; D remains ambiguous. The length of the CDR3 is 12 residues. Germline values: CDR1 DFQATT, CDR2 SNEGSKA (reference sequence). V was pared by 6 bases and J by 4 bases, with 12 bases between. Here the CDR3 DNA reads TGCAGTGCACCTAGTCTCCCCTATGGCTACACCTTC. This codes for CSAPSLPYGYTF.

This clonotype was found many times. The DNA for the CDR3 is TGTGCCAGCAGCGCCGGCCCTGGGGGCGAGCAGTACTTC. It translates to CASSAGPGGEQYF. The V and J genes are TRBV7-2 and TRBJ2-7; D may match TRBD1 or TRBD2 (5 bases each). Trimming took off 5 bases at V and 6 bases at J, with 14 bases between the two ends. Germline V gene lookup returns CDR1 SGHTA and CDR2 FQGNSA. The CDR3 covers 13 residues. Combining the CDR3 with reference TRBV7-2 and TRBJ2-7 gives the whole variable domain GAGVSQSPSNKVTEKGKDVELRCDPISGHTALYWYRQSLGQGLEFLIYFQGNSAPDKSGLPSDRFSAERTGGSVSTLTIQRTQQEDSAVYLCASSAGPGGEQYFGPGTRLTVT.

This clonotype was counted between two and nine times. The chain has TRBV4-1 and TRBJ2-5; D is unresolved. The CDR3 runs to 15 residues. V was trimmed by 3 bases and J by 4 bases, leaving 15 bases between them. CDR1 MGHRA and CDR2 YSYEKL come from the germline V gene. Here the CDR3 reads CASSHLGGWGETQYF. As DNA, the CDR3 is TGCGCCAGCAGCCACCTCGGTGGGTGGGGAGAGACCCAGTACTTC.

The chain joins TRBV5-1 to TRBJ2-4, with D possibly being TRBD2 (6 bases). CDR3 length equals 17 residues. Per germline, CDR1 SGHRS and CDR2 YFSETQ. The V end lost 3 bases, the J end lost 1 base, and 17 bases lay between the germline ends. CDR3 protein: CASSSMGGIGAKNIQYF. In DNA, the CDR3 is TGCGCCAGCAGCTCCATGGGGGGTATAGGGGCCAAAAACATTCAGTACTTC.

The chain is built from TRBV4-1 and TRBJ1-6, with D possibly being TRBD1 (6 bases). This CDR3 spans 17 amino acids. With 1 base removed from V and 0 bases from J, the gap between germline ends came to 10 bases. The V gene's germline CDR1 is MGHRA and CDR2 YSYEKL. The CDR3 DNA is TGCGCCAGCAGCCAAGGGACAGTCAGCTCCTATAATTCACCCCTCCACTTT. This gives the protein CASSQGTVSSYNSPLHF.

In this sample, this clonotype turned up many times. V is TRBV3-1 and J is TRBJ2-2; 7 nucleotides line up with TRBD1. After removal of 4 bases from V and 0 bases from J, the junction contained 2 bases not matched to a gene. This CDR3 comprises 15 residues. The germline V gene encodes CDR1 LGHDT and CDR2 YNNKEL (reference sequence). Written as DNA, the CDR3 is TGTGCCAGCAGCCGACAGGGCCCGAACACCGGGGAGCTGTTTTTT. This codes for CASSRQGPNTGELFF.

Ten or more counts support this clonotype. The genes are TRBV6-2 or TRBV6-3 and TRBJ2-1; 10 bases line up with TRBD2. The J segment lost 4 bases and the V segment lost 4 bases, leaving 16 bases of the junction unmatched. The germline V gene encodes CDR1 MNHEY and CDR2 SVGEGT. This CDR3 comprises 19 residues. Written as DNA, the CDR3 is TGTGCCAGCAGTTTGGGGCCCATCCTACTAGCGGGAAGTTACAATGAGCAGTTCTTC. It translates to CASSLGPILLAGSYNEQFF.

This clonotype was recorded many times. This chain joins TRBV12-3 or TRBV12-4 and TRBJ1-4, with a possible D match to TRBD1 (5 bases). The CDR3 runs 14 residues. V was pared by 1 base and J by 4 bases, with 7 bases between. The CDR3 nucleotides read TGTGCCAGCAGTTTAGGGGGCATTAATGAAAAACTGTTTTTT. The encoded protein is CASSLGGINEKLFF.

This clonotype was counted only a few times. This chain links TRBV29-1 with TRBJ1-2; a weak D match, TRBD1 (6 bases). Per the germline V gene, CDR1 is SQVTM and CDR2 is ANQGSEA. The length of the CDR3 is 13 residues. V lost 7 bases to trimming and J lost 0 bases, with 12 bases between them. This CDR3 is CSAGTTANYGYTF. DNA of the CDR3: TGCAGCGCCGGGACAACAGCTAACTATGGCTACACCTTC. Full variable domain (outside the CDR3, taken from reference TRBV29-1 and TRBJ1-2): SAVISQKPSRDICQRGTSLTIQCQVDSQVTMMFWYRQQPGQSLTLIATANQGSEATYESGFVIDKFPISRPNLTFSTLTVSNMSPEDSSIYLCSAGTTANYGYTFGSGTRLTVV.

This clonotype appeared many times. The chain joins TRBV3-1 to TRBJ2-7; TRBD2 agrees at 7 bases. CDR3 size: 14 residues. The V gene's germline CDR1 is LGHDT and CDR2 YNNKEL (reference sequence). After removal of 1 base from V and 7 bases from J, the junction contained 7 bases not matched to a gene. The CDR3, as DNA: TGTGCCAGCAGCCAAGGGGGGGGGTCTCGGGAGCAGTACTTC. Its translation: CASSQGGGSREQYF.